Listed below are T cell receptor beta chains from one sample, sequenced in a study of regulatory T cells in long-lasting Graves disease. MiXCR, applied by TCRdb to the multiplex PCR reads, yields one record per CDR3 protein. The sample carries around 420,000 distinct CDR3 sequences, around a sixth recorded once. Specimen: peripheral blood mononuclear cells (PBMCs), collected at new diagnosis, from a patient treated with antithyroid drugs. These receptors all come from a female donor with Graves disease. Each CDR3 is given with its conserved first and last residue. D genes are given only for firm matches. Size is omitted from some rows. Given values are once, few, many or a class for expanded clones.

cdr3_nt: TGTGCCAGCAGCCAAGCAACAGGGCTTGCCGGCTACACCTTC
cdr3_aa: CASSQATGLAGYTF
d_call: -
clone_size: many
j_call: TRBJ1-2
cdr3_length: 14
v_call: TRBV3-1

cdr3_nt: TGTGCCACCAGCAGAGATCGAGGGACAGGGGACACCGGGGAGCTGTTTTTT
cdr3_aa: CATSRDRGTGDTGELFF
d_call: TRBD1
clone_size: -
j_call: TRBJ2-2
cdr3_length: 17
v_call: TRBV15

cdr3_nt: TGTGCCAGCAGTTATCAGCCACTCCCCACCTACGAGCAGTACTTC
cdr3_aa: CASSYQPLPTYEQYF
d_call: -
clone_size: many
j_call: TRBJ2-7
cdr3_length: 15
v_call: TRBV6-2/TRBV6-3

cdr3_nt: TGCAGTGCTACGGGACTAGCGGGAGCAGATACGCAGTATTTT
cdr3_aa: CSATGLAGADTQYF
d_call: TRBD2
clone_size: many
j_call: TRBJ2-3
cdr3_length: 14
v_call: TRBV20-1

cdr3_nt: TGTGCCACCAGTGCCGCCGTGGGACTAGCGGGACGAGATACGCAGTATTTT
cdr3_aa: CATSAAVGLAGRDTQYF
d_call: TRBD2
clone_size: few
j_call: TRBJ2-3
cdr3_length: 17
v_call: TRBV24-1

cdr3_nt: TGTGCCAGCAGCTCAGGGCCGACTGAGGATGAGCAGTTCTTC
cdr3_aa: CASSSGPTEDEQFF
d_call: -
clone_size: many
j_call: TRBJ2-1
cdr3_length: 14
v_call: TRBV5-4

cdr3_nt: TGTGCCACCAGTGATCCGGGACAGGGGAAAAATGAGCAGTTCTTC
cdr3_aa: CATSDPGQGKNEQFF
d_call: TRBD1
clone_size: few
j_call: TRBJ2-1
cdr3_length: 15
v_call: TRBV24-1

cdr3_nt: TGTGCCTGCTCTGGGGACGGGACAGGGGGCTGCAATGAGCAGTTCTTC
cdr3_aa: CACSGDGTGGCNEQFF
d_call: TRBD1
clone_size: -
j_call: TRBJ2-1
cdr3_length: 16
v_call: TRBV7-9

cdr3_nt: TGTGCCAGCAGCGACTTGGGGGACAGGATGAACACCGGGGAGCTGTTTTTT
cdr3_aa: CASSDLGDRMNTGELFF
d_call: TRBD1
clone_size: -
j_call: TRBJ2-2
cdr3_length: 17
v_call: TRBV7-9

cdr3_nt: TGCAGTGCTTCCCCTTATGGCTACACCTTC
cdr3_aa: CSASPYGYTF
d_call: -
clone_size: many
j_call: TRBJ1-2
cdr3_length: 10
v_call: TRBV20-1

cdr3_nt: TGCGCCAGCAGCCCCTTTGGGGGTCCAGGAACCTACGAGCAGTACTTC
cdr3_aa: CASSPFGGPGTYEQYF
d_call: -
clone_size: -
j_call: TRBJ2-7
cdr3_length: 16
v_call: TRBV5-1

cdr3_nt: TGCGCCAGCAGCTTAGGCGCCGAGAGGTCCTACAATGAGCAGTTCTTC
cdr3_aa: CASSLGAERSYNEQFF
d_call: -
clone_size: many
j_call: TRBJ2-1
cdr3_length: 16
v_call: TRBV5-1

cdr3_nt: TGTGCCAGCAGTTTCGACGGGCCCAGGACAGATACGCAGTATTTT
cdr3_aa: CASSFDGPRTDTQYF
d_call: -
clone_size: many
j_call: TRBJ2-3
cdr3_length: 15
v_call: TRBV2

cdr3_nt: TGTGCCAGCAGCCTGCTAGCGGGAGAAGGGACAGATACGCAGTATTTT
cdr3_aa: CASSLLAGEGTDTQYF
d_call: TRBD2
clone_size: many
j_call: TRBJ2-3
cdr3_length: 16
v_call: TRBV14

cdr3_nt: TGTGCCAGTAGCACCGGGACAGGGAATAACTATGGCTACACCTTC
cdr3_aa: CASSTGTGNNYGYTF
d_call: TRBD1
clone_size: -
j_call: TRBJ1-2
cdr3_length: 15
v_call: TRBV19

cdr3_nt: TGTGCCAGCAGCCCCGTCGGGCACGGCTCAAATGAGCAGTTCTTC
cdr3_aa: CASSPVGHGSNEQFF
d_call: -
clone_size: many
j_call: TRBJ2-1
cdr3_length: 15
v_call: TRBV13

cdr3_nt: TGTGCCAGCGATATTGGCGACACCGGGGAGCTGTTTTTT
cdr3_aa: CASDIGDTGELFF
d_call: -
clone_size: many
j_call: TRBJ2-2
cdr3_length: 13
v_call: TRBV13

cdr3_nt: TGTGCCATTTACGACCGGGCCCCGCCCCAGTATTTT
cdr3_aa: CAIYDRAPPQYF
d_call: -
clone_size: many
j_call: TRBJ2-3
cdr3_length: 12
v_call: TRBV2

cdr3_nt: TGTGCCAGCAGCTTAACAGGGCTAGTCCACGAGCAGTACTTC
cdr3_aa: CASSLTGLVHEQYF
d_call: -
clone_size: many
j_call: TRBJ2-7
cdr3_length: 14
v_call: TRBV5-5

cdr3_nt: TGTGCCAGCAGCACTCGGCACGGAAGCGAGCAGTACTTC
cdr3_aa: CASSTRHGSEQYF
d_call: -
clone_size: -
j_call: TRBJ2-7
cdr3_length: 13
v_call: TRBV11-1

cdr3_nt: TGTGCCAGCAGCTTAGTCGGGGATAGCACAGATACGCAGTATTTT
cdr3_aa: CASSLVGDSTDTQYF
d_call: -
clone_size: many
j_call: TRBJ2-3
cdr3_length: 15
v_call: TRBV7-6

cdr3_nt: TGTGCCAGCAGTTACTCGGGCAGGGTGGGGAACACTGAAGCTTTCTTT
cdr3_aa: CASSYSGRVGNTEAFF
d_call: -
clone_size: many
j_call: TRBJ1-1
cdr3_length: 16
v_call: TRBV6-5

cdr3_nt: TGTGCCTGGAGTCCCGGGCTCCCAGGATGGAACTATGGCTACACCTTC
cdr3_aa: CAWSPGLPGWNYGYTF
d_call: -
clone_size: many
j_call: TRBJ1-2
cdr3_length: 16
v_call: TRBV30

cdr3_nt: TGTGCCAGCACCCCCAACTGGGGGGGGGGTCTCCAAGAGACCCAGTACTTC
cdr3_aa: CASTPNWGGGLQETQYF
d_call: TRBD2
clone_size: -
j_call: TRBJ2-5
cdr3_length: 17
v_call: TRBV28

cdr3_nt: TGCGCCAGCAGCACAAGGGGTCCTGGCACTGAAGCTTTCTTT
cdr3_aa: CASSTRGPGTEAFF
d_call: -
clone_size: many
j_call: TRBJ1-1
cdr3_length: 14
v_call: TRBV4-1

cdr3_nt: TGTGCCAGTAGTCTTCAGGGGCCGGCTTATGGCTACACCTTC
cdr3_aa: CASSLQGPAYGYTF
d_call: -
clone_size: -
j_call: TRBJ1-2
cdr3_length: 14
v_call: TRBV19

cdr3_nt: TGCAGTGCTGACCGGGGTGATGGCTACACCTTC
cdr3_aa: CSADRGDGYTF
d_call: -
clone_size: few
j_call: TRBJ1-2
cdr3_length: 11
v_call: TRBV20-1

cdr3_nt: TGCGCCAGCAGCCAAGAACTCCGGACAGAGCAGTTCTTC
cdr3_aa: CASSQELRTEQFF
d_call: -
clone_size: -
j_call: TRBJ2-1
cdr3_length: 13
v_call: TRBV4-1

cdr3_nt: TGTGCCAGCACCCCATTTCCTGGAAACACCATATATTTT
cdr3_aa: CASTPFPGNTIYF
d_call: -
clone_size: many
j_call: TRBJ1-3
cdr3_length: 13
v_call: TRBV13

cdr3_nt: TGTGCCAGCAATAAAGCGAGCGGGAGGGCCGTGGAGACCCAGTACTTC
cdr3_aa: CASNKASGRAVETQYF
d_call: TRBD2
clone_size: many
j_call: TRBJ2-5
cdr3_length: 16
v_call: TRBV6-2/TRBV6-3

cdr3_nt: TGTGCCAGCAGCTTAGGTCCGGGGAGGTGGGCCGGGGAGCTGTTTTTT
cdr3_aa: CASSLGPGRWAGELFF
d_call: -
clone_size: many
j_call: TRBJ2-2
cdr3_length: 16
v_call: TRBV11-2

cdr3_nt: TGCAGTACAGGACAGGGGGCGGTAACAAACGAGCAGTACTTC
cdr3_aa: CSTGQGAVTNEQYF
d_call: TRBD1
clone_size: few
j_call: TRBJ2-7
cdr3_length: 14
v_call: TRBV20-1

cdr3_nt: TGCAGTGCTGGACGAGCGGGGGGACGCACAGATACGCAGTATTTT
cdr3_aa: CSAGRAGGRTDTQYF
d_call: TRBD2
clone_size: many
j_call: TRBJ2-3
cdr3_length: 15
v_call: TRBV20-1

cdr3_nt: TGTGCCAGTAGTATAGATTTTTTCGTTCGGGGGGAAAACACTGAAGCTTTCTTT
cdr3_aa: CASSIDFFVRGENTEAFF
d_call: -
clone_size: few
j_call: TRBJ1-1
cdr3_length: 18
v_call: TRBV19

cdr3_nt: TGTGCCAGTAGTGCCCGTGGGACAGATACCTACGAGCAGTACTTC
cdr3_aa: CASSARGTDTYEQYF
d_call: TRBD1
clone_size: -
j_call: TRBJ2-7
cdr3_length: 15
v_call: TRBV19

cdr3_nt: TGTGCCAGCAGCCCAACGCAGGACTCTGGAAACACCATATATTTT
cdr3_aa: CASSPTQDSGNTIYF
d_call: -
clone_size: -
j_call: TRBJ1-3
cdr3_length: 15
v_call: TRBV9

cdr3_nt: TGTGCCAGCAGTTTACGCGCCGGTCGAGCGGGGGGGCCTTCGTATACGCAGTATTTT
cdr3_aa: CASSLRAGRAGGPSYTQYF
d_call: TRBD2
clone_size: many
j_call: TRBJ2-3
cdr3_length: 19
v_call: TRBV27

cdr3_nt: TGTGCCACCAGTGATGCCGACGTGGGGGGTGAGCAGTTCTTC
cdr3_aa: CATSDADVGGEQFF
d_call: -
clone_size: few
j_call: TRBJ2-1
cdr3_length: 14
v_call: TRBV24-1

cdr3_nt: TGTGCCAGCAGGCCTCCCTACGAGCAGTACTTC
cdr3_aa: CASRPPYEQYF
d_call: -
clone_size: -
j_call: TRBJ2-7
cdr3_length: 11
v_call: TRBV11-3

cdr3_nt: TGTGCCAGCAGCTGGGGACAGGCCTTAGGAGATACGCAGTATTTT
cdr3_aa: CASSWGQALGDTQYF
d_call: TRBD1
clone_size: many
j_call: TRBJ2-3
cdr3_length: 15
v_call: TRBV7-9

cdr3_nt: TGTGCCAGCAGGTCCGGGGTCGGGGCCACTAACACTGAAGCTTTCTTT
cdr3_aa: CASRSGVGATNTEAFF
d_call: -
clone_size: many
j_call: TRBJ1-1
cdr3_length: 16
v_call: TRBV6-1

cdr3_nt: TGTGCCATCAACCCCGGGCGTCAGTTCGAGCAGTACTTC
cdr3_aa: CAINPGRQFEQYF
d_call: -
clone_size: many
j_call: TRBJ2-7
cdr3_length: 13
v_call: TRBV10-3

cdr3_nt: TGTGCTAGTGCCCTTGGGAACACTGAAGCTTTCTTT
cdr3_aa: CASALGNTEAFF
d_call: -
clone_size: many
j_call: TRBJ1-1
cdr3_length: 12
v_call: TRBV12-5

cdr3_nt: TGTGCCAGCAGTGATCAAGACAGATACTATAATTCACCCCTCCACTTT
cdr3_aa: CASSDQDRYYNSPLHF
d_call: -
clone_size: few
j_call: TRBJ1-6
cdr3_length: 16
v_call: TRBV6-1

cdr3_nt: TGCAGTGCTAGGGGGGGCGATTCACCCCTCCACTTT
cdr3_aa: CSARGGDSPLHF
d_call: -
clone_size: many
j_call: TRBJ1-6
cdr3_length: 12
v_call: TRBV20-1

cdr3_nt: TGTGCCAGCAGCCAAACCCTTCGACAGGACACAGATACGCAGTATTTT
cdr3_aa: CASSQTLRQDTDTQYF
d_call: -
clone_size: many
j_call: TRBJ2-3
cdr3_length: 16
v_call: TRBV12-3/TRBV12-4

cdr3_nt: TGTGCCACCAGTGACCCCTGGACTGGGCCCACCGGGGAGCTGTTTTTT
cdr3_aa: CATSDPWTGPTGELFF
d_call: -
clone_size: -
j_call: TRBJ2-2
cdr3_length: 16
v_call: TRBV24-1

cdr3_nt: TGTGCCAGTACTCCGGACAGGGGGAGTCAAGAGACCCAGTACTTC
cdr3_aa: CASTPDRGSQETQYF
d_call: TRBD1
clone_size: -
j_call: TRBJ2-5
cdr3_length: 15
v_call: TRBV19

cdr3_nt: TGTGCCAGCAGTCCGGGACAGCTTTCCTACGAGCAGTACTTC
cdr3_aa: CASSPGQLSYEQYF
d_call: TRBD1
clone_size: -
j_call: TRBJ2-7
cdr3_length: 14
v_call: TRBV28

cdr3_nt: TGTGCCAGCAGCTTAGGCGAGGTAGGACAAAATGAAGCTTTCTTT
cdr3_aa: CASSLGEVGQNEAFF
d_call: -
clone_size: many
j_call: TRBJ1-1
cdr3_length: 15
v_call: TRBV7-8

cdr3_nt: TGTGCCACCAGCCGCACCGGGCCAACTAATGAAAAACTGTTTTTT
cdr3_aa: CATSRTGPTNEKLFF
d_call: -
clone_size: many
j_call: TRBJ1-4
cdr3_length: 15
v_call: TRBV15

cdr3_nt: TGCGCCAGCAGCTTGGTAACAGGGAAGGGACAGCCCCAGCATTTT
cdr3_aa: CASSLVTGKGQPQHF
d_call: -
clone_size: many
j_call: TRBJ1-5
cdr3_length: 15
v_call: TRBV5-1

cdr3_nt: TGTGCCAGCAGTTTGTTGGGGGGCGCGGACACTGAAGCTTTCTTT
cdr3_aa: CASSLLGGADTEAFF
d_call: -
clone_size: many
j_call: TRBJ1-1
cdr3_length: 15
v_call: TRBV27

cdr3_nt: TGTGCCAGCAGTTTTGGAGGGAACGCTGAAGCTTTCTTT
cdr3_aa: CASSFGGNAEAFF
d_call: -
clone_size: few
j_call: TRBJ1-1
cdr3_length: 13
v_call: TRBV2

cdr3_nt: TGCGCCAGCGATCCGGGACAGGGGGACTATGGCTACACCTTC
cdr3_aa: CASDPGQGDYGYTF
d_call: TRBD1
clone_size: -
j_call: TRBJ1-2
cdr3_length: 14
v_call: TRBV5-1

cdr3_nt: TGTGCCACAGGACAGTTCACCGGGGAGCTGTTTTTT
cdr3_aa: CATGQFTGELFF
d_call: -
clone_size: -
j_call: TRBJ2-2
cdr3_length: 12
v_call: TRBV6-2/TRBV6-3